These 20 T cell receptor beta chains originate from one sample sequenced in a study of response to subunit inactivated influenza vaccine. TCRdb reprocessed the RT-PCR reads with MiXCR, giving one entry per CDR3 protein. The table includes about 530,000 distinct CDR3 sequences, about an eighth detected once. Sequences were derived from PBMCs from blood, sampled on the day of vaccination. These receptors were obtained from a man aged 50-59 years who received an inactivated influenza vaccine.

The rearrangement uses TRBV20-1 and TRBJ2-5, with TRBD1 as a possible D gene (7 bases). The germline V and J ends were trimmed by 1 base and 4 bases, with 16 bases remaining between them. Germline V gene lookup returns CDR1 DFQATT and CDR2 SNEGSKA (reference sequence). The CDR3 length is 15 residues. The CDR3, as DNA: TGCAGTGCTAGAGGCGGAGGGGGCCTGCGAGAGACCCAGTACTTC. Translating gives CSARGGGGLRETQYF.

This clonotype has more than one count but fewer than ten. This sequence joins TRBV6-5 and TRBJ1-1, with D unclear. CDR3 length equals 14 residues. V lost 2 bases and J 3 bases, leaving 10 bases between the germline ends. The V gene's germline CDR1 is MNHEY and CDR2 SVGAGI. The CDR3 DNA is TGTGCCAGCAGTTACAGGGTGGGTGACACTGAAGCTTTCTTT. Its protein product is CASSYRVGDTEAFF.

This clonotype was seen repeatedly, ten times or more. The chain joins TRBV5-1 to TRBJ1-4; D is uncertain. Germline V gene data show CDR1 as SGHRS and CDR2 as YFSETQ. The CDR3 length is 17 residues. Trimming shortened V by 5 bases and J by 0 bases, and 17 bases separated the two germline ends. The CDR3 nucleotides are TGCGCCAGCAGGGACGGCAAAGACCTCGCAACTAATGAAAAACTGTTTTTT. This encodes CASRDGKDLATNEKLFF.

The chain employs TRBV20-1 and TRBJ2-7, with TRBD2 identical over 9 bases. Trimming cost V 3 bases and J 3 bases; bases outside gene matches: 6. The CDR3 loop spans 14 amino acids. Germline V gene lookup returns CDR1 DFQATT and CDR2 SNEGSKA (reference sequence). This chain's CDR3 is CSARIAGAYYEQYF. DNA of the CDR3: TGCAGTGCTAGGATAGCGGGAGCCTACTACGAGCAGTACTTC.

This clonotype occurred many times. CDR3 sequence reads: CASNSGAYTDTQYF. The CDR3 nucleotides read TGTGCCAGCAATTCGGGGGCCTACACAGATACGCAGTATTTT. V gene TRBV7-3 combines with J gene TRBJ2-3; D possibly uses TRBD1 or TRBD2 (6 bases each). The CDR3 length is 14 residues. Per the germline V gene, CDR1 is SGHTA and CDR2 is FQGTGA. Trimming took 7 bases from V and 2 from J, leaving 13 bases between them.

CDR3 amino acids: CASSLLSLGTDTQYF. The CDR3 DNA sequence: TGTGCCAGCAGCTTACTAAGTTTAGGAACAGATACGCAGTATTTT. The chain links TRBV7-8 to TRBJ2-3; D ambiguous. The CDR3 is 15 amino acids. Germline-derived CDR1 and CDR2 are SGHVS and FQNEAQ. The ends were cut back, 2 bases at V and 3 bases at J, with 12 bases in the middle.

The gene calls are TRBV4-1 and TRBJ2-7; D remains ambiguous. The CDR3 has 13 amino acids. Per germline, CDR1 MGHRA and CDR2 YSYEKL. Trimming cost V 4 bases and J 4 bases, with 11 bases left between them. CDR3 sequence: CASSPRGGYEQYF. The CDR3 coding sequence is TGCGCCAGCAGCCCAAGAGGCGGATACGAGCAGTACTTC.

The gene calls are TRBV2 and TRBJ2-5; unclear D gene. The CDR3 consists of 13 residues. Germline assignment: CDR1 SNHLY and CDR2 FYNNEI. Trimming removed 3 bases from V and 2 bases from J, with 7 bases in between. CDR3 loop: CASSDIPQETQYF. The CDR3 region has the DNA TGTGCCAGCAGTGACATTCCTCAAGAGACCCAGTACTTC.

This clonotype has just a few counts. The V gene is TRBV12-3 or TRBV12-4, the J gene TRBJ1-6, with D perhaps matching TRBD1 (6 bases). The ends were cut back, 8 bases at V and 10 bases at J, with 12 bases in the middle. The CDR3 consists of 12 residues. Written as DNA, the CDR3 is TGTGCCAGCCGCAGGGGCGGGTCACCCCTCCACTTT. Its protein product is CASRRGGSPLHF.

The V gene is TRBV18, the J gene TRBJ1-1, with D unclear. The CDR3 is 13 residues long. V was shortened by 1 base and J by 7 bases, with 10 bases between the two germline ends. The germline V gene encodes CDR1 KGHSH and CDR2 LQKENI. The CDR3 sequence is CASSPRQDGEAFF. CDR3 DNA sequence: TGTGCCAGCTCACCACGGCAGGACGGTGAAGCTTTCTTT. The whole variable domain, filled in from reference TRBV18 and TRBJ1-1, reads NAGVMQNPRHLVRRRGQEARLRCSPMKGHSHVYWYRQLPEEGLKFMVYLQKENIIDESGMPKERFSAEFPKEGPSILRIQQVVRGDSAAYFCASSPRQDGEAFFGQGTRLTVV.

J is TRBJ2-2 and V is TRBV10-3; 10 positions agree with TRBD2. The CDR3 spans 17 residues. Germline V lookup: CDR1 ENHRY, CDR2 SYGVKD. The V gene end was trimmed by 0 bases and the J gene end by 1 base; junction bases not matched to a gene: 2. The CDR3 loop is CAISESLAGENTGELFF. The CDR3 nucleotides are TGTGCCATCAGTGAGTCTCTAGCGGGAGAGAACACCGGGGAGCTGTTTTTT.

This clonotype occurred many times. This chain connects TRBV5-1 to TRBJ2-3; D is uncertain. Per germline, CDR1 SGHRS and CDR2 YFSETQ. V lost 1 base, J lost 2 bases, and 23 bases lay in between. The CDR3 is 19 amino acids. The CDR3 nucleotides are TGCGCCAGCAGCTTGTTTGATACTATAGCCTCCCCCCCCACAGATACGCAGTATTTT. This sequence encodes CASSLFDTIASPPTDTQYF.

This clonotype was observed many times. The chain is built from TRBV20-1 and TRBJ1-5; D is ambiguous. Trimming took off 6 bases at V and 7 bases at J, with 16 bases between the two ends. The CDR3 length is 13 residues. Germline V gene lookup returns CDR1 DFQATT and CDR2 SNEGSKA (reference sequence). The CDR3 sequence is CSAGDLPGQPQHF. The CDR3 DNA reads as TGCAGTGCCGGAGACCTACCGGGGCAGCCCCAGCATTTT.

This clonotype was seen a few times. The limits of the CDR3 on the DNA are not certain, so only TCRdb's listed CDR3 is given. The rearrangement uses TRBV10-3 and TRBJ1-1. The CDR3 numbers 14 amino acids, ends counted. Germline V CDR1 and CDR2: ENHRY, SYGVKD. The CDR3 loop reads CAISDFRGDTEAFF.

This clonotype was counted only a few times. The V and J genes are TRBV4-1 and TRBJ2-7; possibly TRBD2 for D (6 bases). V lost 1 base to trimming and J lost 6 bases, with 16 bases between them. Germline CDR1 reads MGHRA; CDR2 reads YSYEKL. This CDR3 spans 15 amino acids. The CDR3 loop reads CASSQVPGTPVEQYF. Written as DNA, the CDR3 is TGCGCCAGCAGCCAAGTCCCCGGGACTCCTGTCGAGCAGTACTTC.

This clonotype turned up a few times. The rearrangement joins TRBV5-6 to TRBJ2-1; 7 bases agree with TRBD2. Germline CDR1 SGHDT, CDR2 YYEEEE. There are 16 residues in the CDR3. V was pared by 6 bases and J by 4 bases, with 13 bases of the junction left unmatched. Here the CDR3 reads CASTFRMGGGYNEQFF. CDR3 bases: TGTGCCAGCACCTTCCGGATGGGGGGGGGGTACAATGAGCAGTTCTTC.

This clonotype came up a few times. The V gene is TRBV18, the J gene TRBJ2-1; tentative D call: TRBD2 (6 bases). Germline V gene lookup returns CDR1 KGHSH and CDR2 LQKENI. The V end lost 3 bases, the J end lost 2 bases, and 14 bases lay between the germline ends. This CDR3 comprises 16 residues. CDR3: CASSPTEDYTYNEQFF. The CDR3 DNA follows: TGTGCCAGCTCACCGACTGAGGACTATACCTACAATGAGCAGTTCTTC.

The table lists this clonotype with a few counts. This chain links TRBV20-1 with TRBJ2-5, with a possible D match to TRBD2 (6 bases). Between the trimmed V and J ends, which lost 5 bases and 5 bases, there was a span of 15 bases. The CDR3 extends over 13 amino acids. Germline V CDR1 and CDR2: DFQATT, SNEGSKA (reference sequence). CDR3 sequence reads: CSAPGVLRETQYF. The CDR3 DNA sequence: TGCAGTGCTCCGGGAGTCTTACGTGAGACCCAGTACTTC.

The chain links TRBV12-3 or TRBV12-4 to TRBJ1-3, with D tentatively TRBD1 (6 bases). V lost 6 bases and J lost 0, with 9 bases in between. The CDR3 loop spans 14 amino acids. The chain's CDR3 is CASREGGSGNTIYF. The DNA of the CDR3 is TGTGCCAGCAGAGAAGGGGGCTCTGGAAACACCATATATTTT.

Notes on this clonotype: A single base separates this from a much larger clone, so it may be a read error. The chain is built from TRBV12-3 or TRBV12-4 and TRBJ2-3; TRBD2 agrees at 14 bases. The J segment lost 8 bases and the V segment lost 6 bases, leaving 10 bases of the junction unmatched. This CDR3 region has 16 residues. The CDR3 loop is CASSPGTSGSAATQYF. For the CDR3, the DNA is TGTGCCAGCAGCCCCGGGACTAGCGGGAGTGCAGCTACGCAGTATTTT.